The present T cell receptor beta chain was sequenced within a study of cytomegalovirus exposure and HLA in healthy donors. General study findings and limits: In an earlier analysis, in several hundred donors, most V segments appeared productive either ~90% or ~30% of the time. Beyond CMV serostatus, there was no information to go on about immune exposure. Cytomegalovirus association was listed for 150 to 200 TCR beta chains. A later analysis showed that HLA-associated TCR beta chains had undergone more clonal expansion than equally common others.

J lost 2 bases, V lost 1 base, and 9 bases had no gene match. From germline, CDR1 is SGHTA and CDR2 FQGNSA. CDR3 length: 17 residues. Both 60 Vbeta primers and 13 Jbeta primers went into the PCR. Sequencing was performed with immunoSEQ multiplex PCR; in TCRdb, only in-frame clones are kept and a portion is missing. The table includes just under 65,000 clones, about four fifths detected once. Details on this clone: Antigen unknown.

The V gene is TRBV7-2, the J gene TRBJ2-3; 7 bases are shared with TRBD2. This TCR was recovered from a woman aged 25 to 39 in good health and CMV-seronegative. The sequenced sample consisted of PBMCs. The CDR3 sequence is CASSLGGGGRATDTQYF. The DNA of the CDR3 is TGTGCCAGCAGCTTAGGGGGTGGAGGGAGGGCCACAGATACGCAGTATTTT.